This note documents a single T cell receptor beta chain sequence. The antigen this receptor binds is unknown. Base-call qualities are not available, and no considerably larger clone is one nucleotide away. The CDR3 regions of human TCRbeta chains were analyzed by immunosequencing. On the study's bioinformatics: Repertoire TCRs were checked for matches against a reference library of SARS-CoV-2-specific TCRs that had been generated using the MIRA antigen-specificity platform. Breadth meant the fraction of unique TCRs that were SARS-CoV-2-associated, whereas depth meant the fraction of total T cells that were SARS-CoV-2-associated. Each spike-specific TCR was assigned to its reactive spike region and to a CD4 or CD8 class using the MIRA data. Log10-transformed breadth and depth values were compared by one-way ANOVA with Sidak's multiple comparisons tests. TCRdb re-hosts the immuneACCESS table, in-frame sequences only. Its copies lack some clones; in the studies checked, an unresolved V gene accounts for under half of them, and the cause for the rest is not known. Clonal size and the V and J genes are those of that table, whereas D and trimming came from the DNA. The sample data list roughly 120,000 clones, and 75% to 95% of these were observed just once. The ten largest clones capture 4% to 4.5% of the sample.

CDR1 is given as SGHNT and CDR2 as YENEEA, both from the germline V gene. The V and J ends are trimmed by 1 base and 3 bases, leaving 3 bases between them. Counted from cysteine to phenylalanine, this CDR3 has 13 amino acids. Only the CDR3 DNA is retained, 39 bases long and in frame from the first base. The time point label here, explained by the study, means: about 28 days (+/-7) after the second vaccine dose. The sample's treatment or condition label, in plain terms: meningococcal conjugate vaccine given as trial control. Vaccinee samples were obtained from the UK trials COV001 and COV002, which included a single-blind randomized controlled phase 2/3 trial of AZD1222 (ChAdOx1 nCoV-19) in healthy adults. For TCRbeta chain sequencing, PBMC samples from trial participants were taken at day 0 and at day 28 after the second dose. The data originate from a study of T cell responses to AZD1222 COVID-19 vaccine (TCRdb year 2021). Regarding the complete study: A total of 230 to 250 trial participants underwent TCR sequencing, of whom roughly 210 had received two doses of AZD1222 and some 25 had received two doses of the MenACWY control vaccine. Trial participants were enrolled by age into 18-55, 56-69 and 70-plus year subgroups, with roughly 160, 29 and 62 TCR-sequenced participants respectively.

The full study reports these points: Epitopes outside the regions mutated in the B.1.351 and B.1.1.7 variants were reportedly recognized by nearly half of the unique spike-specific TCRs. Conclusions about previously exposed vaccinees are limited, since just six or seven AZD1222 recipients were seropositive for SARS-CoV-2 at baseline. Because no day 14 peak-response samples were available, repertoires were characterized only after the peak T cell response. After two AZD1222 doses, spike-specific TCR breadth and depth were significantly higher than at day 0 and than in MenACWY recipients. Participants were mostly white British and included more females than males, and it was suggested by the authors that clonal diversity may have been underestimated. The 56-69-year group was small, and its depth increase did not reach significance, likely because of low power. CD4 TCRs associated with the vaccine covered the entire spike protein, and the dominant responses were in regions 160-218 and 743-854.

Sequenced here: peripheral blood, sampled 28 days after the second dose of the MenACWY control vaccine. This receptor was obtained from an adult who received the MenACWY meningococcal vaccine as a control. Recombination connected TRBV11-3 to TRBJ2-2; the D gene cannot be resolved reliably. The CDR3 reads CASSLGDTGELFF. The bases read TGTGCCAGCAGCTTAGGCGACACCGGGGAGCTGTTTTTT. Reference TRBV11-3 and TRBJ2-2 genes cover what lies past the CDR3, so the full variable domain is EAGVVQSPRYKIIEKKQPVAFWCNPISGHNTLYWYLQNLGQGPELLIRYENEEAVDDSQLPKDRFSAERLKGVDSTLKIQPAELGDSAVYLCASSLGDTGELFFGEGSRLTVL.